Presented here are 13 T cell receptor beta chains from one specimen sequenced in a study of blood T cell repertoires in COVID-19. This table comes from immunoSEQ multiplex PCR, and its TCRdb copy is limited to in-frame clones, with some not included. The repertoire consists of approximately 260,000 clones, with 75% to 95% occurring once and the leading ten covering 1.5% to 2%. The specimen sequenced was PBMCs or T cells enriched from blood (not recorded which). These receptors were collected from a woman aged 18-29 years who had recovered from COVID-19.

The rearrangement links TRBV19 to TRBJ2-1; tentatively, D is TRBD2 (6 bases). Trimming took off 4 bases at V and 9 bases at J, with 16 bases between the two ends. From germline, CDR1 is LNHDA and CDR2 SQIVND (reference sequence). This CDR3 has 14 residues. CDR3 sequence reads: CASSTMEGIGEQFF. CDR3 bases: TGTGCCAGTAGTACCATGGAGGGTATCGGTGAGCAGTTCTTC.

The chain joins TRBV24-1 to TRBJ2-2; 8 nucleotides agree with TRBD1. This CDR3 contains 14 residues. The V segment lost 9 bases and the J segment 4 bases; nucleotides outside the gene matches: 6. Germline lookup yields CDR1 KGHDR and CDR2 SFDVKD. The CDR3 here is CATEDRVGTGELFF. CDR3 in DNA: TGTGCCACCGAGGACAGGGTCGGCACCGGGGAGCTGTTTTTT.

This clone was found once. The V and J genes are TRBV25-1 and TRBJ1-4, with no clear D. The V gene lost 8 bases and the J gene lost 3 bases, with 10 bases spanning the gap. The CDR3 runs 13 residues. The germline V gene encodes CDR1 MGHDK and CDR2 SYGVNS. The CDR3 region is CASGHSSNEKLFF. CDR3 in DNA: TGTGCCAGCGGTCACAGCTCTAATGAAAAACTGTTTTTT.

The CDR3 spells CASSEVRETQYF. CDR3 bases: TGTGCCAGCAGTGAGGTCCGGGAGACCCAGTACTTC. The rearrangement uses TRBV6-1 and TRBJ2-5, with D hard to call. Germline V gives CDR1 MNHNS, CDR2 SASEGT. V lost 3 bases, J lost 5 bases, and 7 bases lay in between. The CDR3 is made up of 12 amino acids.

V and J are TRBV9 and TRBJ1-6, with TRBD1 identical over 8 bases. J gave up 2 bases and V 4 bases, and 20 bases lay outside the gene matches. In germline, CDR1 is SGDLS, CDR2 YYNGEE. CDR3 length: 21 residues. CDR3 in DNA: TGTGCCAGCAGCTCCCCTAGCGGGACAGGAGAGATTGGGACCTATAATTCACCCCTCCACTTT. Amino acid sequence: CASSSPSGTGEIGTYNSPLHF.

J is TRBJ1-1 and V is TRBV5-8; tentative D call: TRBD1 (6 bases). V gave up 1 base and J gave up 4 bases, with 11 bases separating them. The germline V gene encodes CDR1 SGHTS and CDR2 YDEGEE. The CDR3 contains 14 residues. The CDR3 region is CASSLRGLGTEAFF. The CDR3 nucleotides are TGTGCCAGCAGCTTGAGGGGGTTGGGCACTGAAGCTTTCTTT.

V and J are TRBV18 and TRBJ2-4; no clear D. Per the germline V gene, CDR1 is KGHSH and CDR2 is LQKENI. The V gene lost 3 bases and the J gene lost 5 bases, with 8 bases spanning the gap. The CDR3 runs 13 residues. The chain's CDR3 is CASSPGIQNIQYF. CDR3 nucleotides: TGTGCCAGCTCACCGGGCATCCAAAACATTCAGTACTTC.

This clone was counted a few times. This rearrangement joins TRBV20-1 to TRBJ1-5; D uncertain. The CDR3 is 11 amino acids. Trimming removed 5 bases from V and 12 bases from J, with 14 bases in between. The germline V gene has CDR1 DFQATT and CDR2 SNEGSKA (reference sequence). CDR3 sequence: CSASGSGLQHF. DNA of the CDR3: TGCAGTGCTTCTGGGAGTGGTCTCCAGCATTTT.

This clone has only one observation. One end of the junction does not line up with germline, which may come from a read error. V and J are TRBV11-2 and TRBJ2-7; tentative D call: TRBD2 (6 bases). Germline V gene data show CDR1 as SGHAT and CDR2 as FQNNGV. The CDR3 runs 13 residues. The CDR3 here is CASSLAVSDEQYF. DNA for the CDR3: TGTGCCAGCAGTTTAGCGGTAAGCGACGAGCAGTACTTC.

V gene TRBV6-5 combines with J gene TRBJ2-7, with D possibly being TRBD1 (5 bases). The germline V gene encodes CDR1 MNHEY and CDR2 SVGAGI. This CDR3 has 12 residues. V was clipped by 6 bases and J by 4 bases, with 10 bases between them. CDR3 DNA: TGTGCCAGCAGAGGGGCGAGTTACGAGCAGTACTTC. It yields the protein CASRGASYEQYF.

The chain employs TRBV6-5 and TRBJ1-4; no firm D call. The CDR3 spans 15 residues. Looked up from germline, CDR1 is MNHEY and CDR2 is SVGAGI. V lost 8 bases and J 0 bases, leaving 13 bases between the germline ends. CDR3 sequence: CASGEGWATNEKLFF. As DNA, the CDR3 is TGTGCCAGCGGGGAGGGTTGGGCAACTAATGAAAAACTGTTTTTT.

J is TRBJ1-1 and V is TRBV9; D may be TRBD1 (5 bases). The germline CDR1 and CDR2 sequences are SGDLS and YYNGEE. CDR3 length: 16 amino acids. Trimming cost V 3 bases and J 3 bases, with 18 bases left between them. This chain's CDR3 is CASSGRPLVGDTEAFF. The CDR3 DNA reads TGTGCCAGCAGCGGTAGACCTTTAGTAGGGGACACTGAAGCTTTCTTT.

The rearrangement joins TRBV29-1 to TRBJ2-5; 14 nucleotides agree with TRBD2. Germline V CDR1 and CDR2: SQVTM, ANQGSEA. The CDR3 extends over 15 amino acids. V lost 7 bases, J lost 7 bases, and 11 bases stayed unmatched. CDR3 bases: TGCAGCGGTACGACTAGCGGGGGGGCCTACGGGACCCAGTACTTC. Translated: CSGTTSGGAYGTQYF.